This T cell receptor (beta chain) was found in a study of T cells in Graves' hyperthyroidism and ophthalmopathy. Looked up from germline, CDR1 is SGHAT and CDR2 is FQNNGV. The ends were cut back, 1 base at V and 7 bases at J, with 11 bases in the middle. CDR3 length equals 13 residues. Fresh 10 ml peripheral blood yielded PBMCs. Amplified regions were TCR beta CDR3 sequences from RNA transcripts. The TCR CDR3 was amplified in a first-round RT-PCR using the HTBI primer set. TCRdb processed the multiplex PCR reads anew with MiXCR; each CDR3 protein has one entry. This sample has around 390,000 distinct CDR3 sequences; about 14% occur once, and the top ten carry roughly a fifth. Ten or more counts support this clonotype.

This chain joins TRBV11-2 and TRBJ2-7; maybe TRBD1 (6 bases). Specimen: blood. This sequence was found in a woman aged 25 to 39 with Graves' ophthalmopathy. Here the CDR3 DNA reads TGTGCCAGCAGCTTAGTTTGGGGGCTTGAGCAGTACTTC. It yields the protein CASSLVWGLEQYF.